This T cell receptor beta chain comes out of a study of patients and donors after allogeneic stem cell transplantation. Germline CDR1 is SGHVS and CDR2 is FNYEAQ. The CDR3 runs 14 residues. Trimming removed 5 bases from V and 2 bases from J, with 13 bases in between. This clonotype appeared a few times. TCRdb itself ran the RT-PCR reads through MiXCR, one entry per CDR3 protein. The sample lists roughly 960,000 distinct CDR3 sequences; over 15% were seen once. Input material: blood, either unsorted or a sorted T cell fraction (not recorded which). The receptor comes from a human donor who was either an allogeneic HSCT recipient or a stem cell or donor lymphocyte infusion donor (not recorded which). It is not recorded whose cells these are; they may come from a transplant donor. This rearrangement joins TRBV7-6 to TRBJ2-7; D call uncertain. This CDR3 is CASSRNYLTYEQYF. DNA of the CDR3: TGTGCCAGCAGCCGGAATTACCTAACCTACGAGCAGTACTTC.